Listed below are T cell receptor beta chains from one sample, sequenced in a study of T cell responses to AZD1222 COVID-19 vaccine. Libraries were prepared by immunoSEQ multiplex PCR; TCRdb keeps only in-frame clonotypes and omits some of them. The repertoire has about 120,000 clones, roughly 90% of them found once; the top ten carry around 4.4%. The sample consisted of peripheral blood, taken 28 days after the second dose of the MenACWY control vaccine. Receptor source: an adult who received the MenACWY meningococcal vaccine as a control. CDR3s include the opening cysteine and the closing phenylalanine or tryptophan. The D gene is left open where the match is weak. Some rows have no size entry. The others give once, few or many, or a class for an expanded clone.

TGTGCCAGCAGTTTACGCCTCGCTGGTGATGAGCAGTTCTTC	CASSLRLAGDEQFF	TRBJ2-1	NA	TRBV28	NA
TGTGCCAGCAGCAAAACCAGCGACAGAACCCTCACAGATACGCAGTATTTT	CASSKTSDRTLTDTQYF	TRBJ2-3	NA	TRBV11-3	NA
TGTGCCAGCAGTCTCCCAATGCGGGAGGGGGTCTACGAGCAGTACTTC	CASSLPMREGVYEQYF	TRBJ2-7	TRBD2	TRBV28	NA
TGTGCCACCGGGACTAGCGGGACCTACGAGCAGTTCTTC	CATGTSGTYEQFF	TRBJ2-1	TRBD2	TRBV27	NA
TGTGCCAGCAGCTTGTCAGGGGCTGGCAATCAGCCCCAGCATTTT	CASSLSGAGNQPQHF	TRBJ1-5	NA	TRBV13	NA
TGTGCCAGCAGTTTAGGACAGGGCGGGCAGCCCCAGCATTTT	CASSLGQGGQPQHF	TRBJ1-5	TRBD1	TRBV6-6	NA
TGTGCCAGCAGTGGGACTAATACGCAGTATTTT	CASSGTNTQYF	TRBJ2-3	NA	TRBV2	NA
TGCGCCAGCAGCCAAGATCCCGTCCAGGGGGCGAATTCACCCCTCCACTTT	CASSQDPVQGANSPLHF	TRBJ1-6	TRBD1	TRBV4-3	NA
NA	CASRVGQGANEKLFF	TRBJ1-4	NA	TRBV21-1	NA
TGTGCCAGCAGTTTATCCAGGAAGACCTACGAGCAGTACTTC	CASSLSRKTYEQYF	TRBJ2-7	NA	TRBV28	NA
TGTGCCAGCAGCACCGTATCCTATGGCTACACCTTC	CASSTVSYGYTF	TRBJ1-2	NA	TRBV28	NA
TGCGCCAGCAGCCAAGTTCAGTGGAATTCACCCCTCCACTTT	CASSQVQWNSPLHF	TRBJ1-6	NA	TRBV4-1	NA
TGTGCCAGCAGCTTCGTAGGGCATCCGGGACAGGTCTTC	CASSFVGHPGQVF	TRBJ2-7	TRBD1	TRBV7-9	NA
TGTGCCACCGCTAGCGGGAGCTCCTACAATGAGCAGTTCTTC	CATASGSSYNEQFF	TRBJ2-1	TRBD2	TRBV28	NA
TGTGCCAGCAGTTTTCTAACTAGCGGGAGGTCCTACGCCAGCACAGATACGCAGTATTTT	CASSFLTSGRSYASTDTQYF	TRBJ2-3	TRBD2	TRBV27	NA
TGTGCCAGCAGCTTGAATGGGGACTCTTCTAACACCGGGGAGCTGTTTTTT	CASSLNGDSSNTGELFF	TRBJ2-2	NA	TRBV5-6	NA
TGCGCCAGCAGCCAAGCTCCCCGGGGAGCAGGGGAGAGGACTGAAGCTTTCTTT	CASSQAPRGAGERTEAFF	TRBJ1-1	NA	TRBV4-3	NA
TGTGCCAGCCGAAAGCAGGGATGGCAAAATTCACCCCTCCACTTT	CASRKQGWQNSPLHF	TRBJ1-6	NA	TRBV28	NA
TGTGCCAGCTCACCAGGACAGATCTCTGGAAACACCATATATTTT	CASSPGQISGNTIYF	TRBJ1-3	NA	TRBV18	NA
TGTGCCAGCAGCTTAGTGGCTAGCGGGAGCTCCTACAATGAGCAGTTCTTC	CASSLVASGSSYNEQFF	TRBJ2-1	TRBD2	TRBV7-6	NA
TGTGCCAGCAGTTTATCCCCGCCAACCCTATGGTCACCCCTCCACTTT	CASSLSPPTLWSPLHF	TRBJ1-6	NA	TRBV27	NA
TGTGCCAGCAGCTTAACCGGGACCACGAACGAGCAGTACTTC	CASSLTGTTNEQYF	TRBJ2-7	NA	TRBV5-5	NA
TGCGCCAGCAGCTTTTGGGGCCAAAGCTCTGGGGCCAACGTCCTGACTTTC	CASSFWGQSSGANVLTF	TRBJ2-6	NA	TRBV5-1	NA
TGCGCCAGCAGCTTAGGGGGGAAGGCTAATGAAAAACTGTTTTTT	CASSLGGKANEKLFF	TRBJ1-4	NA	TRBV5-1	NA
TGTGCCAGCAGCCAAGGGGACAGGGCGTCTGGAAACACCATATATTTT	CASSQGDRASGNTIYF	TRBJ1-3	TRBD1	TRBV14	NA
TGTGCCAGCAGCGCAACCGGGACAGGCGAAGAGACCCAGTACTTC	CASSATGTGEETQYF	TRBJ2-5	TRBD1	TRBV7-2	NA
TGTGCCAGTAGTCCCGGGACACAGAACACTGAAGCTTTCTTT	CASSPGTQNTEAFF	TRBJ1-1	NA	TRBV19	NA
TGTGCCAGCAGCGTAGGGCAGGGGGGGTCCACAGATACGCAGTATTTT	CASSVGQGGSTDTQYF	TRBJ2-3	NA	TRBV9	NA
TGTGCCAGCTCAACCCTCGTGGCAGGGTCTGGAAACACCATATATTTT	CASSTLVAGSGNTIYF	TRBJ1-3	NA	TRBV18	NA
TGTGCCAGCAGCCGGCTAACAGGGGTTTCTAACTATGGCTACACCTTC	CASSRLTGVSNYGYTF	TRBJ1-2	TRBD1	TRBV7-2	once
TGTGCCAGCAGTTACTCGGTGGGGCGCACACAGGAAAAACTGTTTTTT	CASSYSVGRTQEKLFF	TRBJ1-4	NA	TRBV6-5	NA
TGTGCCATCAGTGAGTCGACTAGCCGGGGGGCAGATACGCAGTATTTT	CAISESTSRGADTQYF	TRBJ2-3	TRBD2	TRBV10-3	NA
TGTGCCAGCAGCTCCGGACTAGCGGGGGGGCCATGGGAGCAGTTCTTC	CASSSGLAGGPWEQFF	TRBJ2-1	TRBD2	TRBV7-9	NA
TGTGCCAGTAGTATAAACGGACGCCCCAACTATGGCTACACCTTC	CASSINGRPNYGYTF	TRBJ1-2	NA	TRBV19	NA
TGTGCCAGCAGCCAGAGAAATGAAAAACTGTTTTTT	CASSQRNEKLFF	TRBJ1-4	NA	TRBV28	NA
TGTGCCAGCAGCCTGCGGGGTGTGGGGCCCCAGCATTTT	CASSLRGVGPQHF	TRBJ1-5	NA	TRBV27	NA
TGTGCCACAAACCTAGACAGTACAGATGGCTACACCTTC	CATNLDSTDGYTF	TRBJ1-2	NA	TRBV10-3	NA
TGTGCCAGCAGCCCCGGGACAGCCAACCAAGAGACCCAGTACTTC	CASSPGTANQETQYF	TRBJ2-5	TRBD1	TRBV11-3	once
TGTGCCAGCAGTCCAAGGACAGGGGCGAATGAGCAGTTCTTC	CASSPRTGANEQFF	TRBJ2-1	TRBD1	TRBV27	NA
TGTGCCAGCAGGACACAGGGGGCGCACACTGAAGCTTTCTTT	CASRTQGAHTEAFF	TRBJ1-1	TRBD1	TRBV5-6	NA
TGTGCCAGCACCTATACAGGGGTCTCCTACAATGAGCAGTTCTTC	CASTYTGVSYNEQFF	TRBJ2-1	TRBD1	TRBV27	once